Included here is one TCR beta chain sequence, with context. This clonotype was counted ten times or more. What this receptor recognizes is not known. The sample holds no much larger clone one base away, and base qualities are not on file. This entry comes from a study of Graves' ophthalmopathy and Graves' hyperthyroidism (dated 2018 in TCRdb). Regarding the research as a whole: Stable hyperthyroidism was defined as no progression to ophthalmopathy within 18 months of follow-up. TCR beta repertoire signatures were used to distinguish Graves' ophthalmopathy from Graves' hyperthyroidism and to predict progression to ophthalmopathy. In total, 120 to 150 blood samples were TCR-sequenced: 40 to 45 ophthalmopathy, approximately 80 hyperthyroidism and approximately 17 hyperthyroidism-to-ophthalmopathy patients. To explore V-J signatures that distinguish ophthalmopathy from hyperthyroidism, a discovery set of 90 to 100 patients was enrolled, made up of about 40 with ophthalmopathy and 57 with stable hyperthyroidism. The independent validation cohort included roughly 19 hyperthyroidism patients plus 17 patients who later progressed from hyperthyroidism to ophthalmopathy. T-cell repertoires of thyroid tissue and blood were compared in more than 5 hyperthyroidism patients. After sampling, hyperthyroidism patients received methimazole starting at 30 mg daily, and ophthalmopathy patients received high-dose intravenous methylprednisolone. Summary of the overall study and its limitations: Most expanded thyroid clonotypes with a frequency above 0.001 also appeared in blood, which suggests that blood repertoires may reflect the immune response in the thyroid. In cross-validation, the 13-signature model distinguished ophthalmopathy from stable hyperthyroidism with less than 90% sensitivity and 81.08% specificity, while in the test set the corresponding values were 80% and 75%. No statistical method was used to set the sample size in advance, and the investigators knew which group each participant was assigned to. In validation, the model predicted ophthalmopathy progression with nearly 71% sensitivity and about 73% specificity; 12 predicted patients were CT-confirmed with GO in a median of around 6 months.

Hyperthyroidism patients were newly diagnosed, were aged 18 to 65 years, and had a disease duration under 2 months. Patients with other autoimmune diseases, uncontrolled infections, pregnancy or lactation were excluded. Clinical symptoms, serum thyroxine, TRAb, thyroid ultrasound and orbital computed tomography were used for diagnosis. Total RNA was extracted using Trizol reagent, and RNA quality was checked on an Agilent 2100 Bioanalyzer. For repertoire sequencing, the TCR beta CDR3 regions were amplified from RNA transcripts. The first round of RT-PCR was done with HTBI primers and the Qiagen OneStep RT-PCR kit, and was followed by a second round of multiplex PCR, then size selection and purification. Sequencing of the libraries was carried out on an Illumina HiSeq2000 in paired-end mode with 100 bp reads. Per the source publication's procedure: SOAPnuke was used to process the reads, throwing out any read that had adapters, had uncalled bases, had a mean Phred below 15, or lacked an exact constant-primer or identifier match. COPE v1.2.5 was used to merge high-quality paired reads. Each unique nucleotide sequence was defined as a clonotype, and clonotypes were aligned to IMGT TRB V, D and J references with MiTCR v1.1. The analysis was limited to V-J combinations with a frequency above 0.0001, which together covered roughly 99% of the repertoires. A TCR clonal expansion and chaos score per V-J combination was defined as the ratio of F50 clonal expansion to chaos observed in the TCRdist matrix. Welch's t-statistics and random forest were used to reduce the features to approximately 13 V-J combinations, which were then used as input to a naive Bayes classifier. The similarity between thyroid and blood repertoires was quantified using the Morisita-Horn index. TCRdb trimmed the raw reads at Q25, called clones with MiXCR and kept productive beta chains. Under each unique CDR3 protein, matching rows form one entry showing the most common genes and DNA. The V and J calls were determined by TCRdb, not by the authors. Recorded for this sample are about 550,000 distinct CDR3 sequences; roughly 39% of them occurred a single time. The ten largest clones take up over 3.5% of the sample.

V and J lose 3 bases and 1 base, and a span of 3 bases separates them. CDR3 length: 13 amino acids, cysteine to phenylalanine. Only the CDR3 portion is preserved as DNA: 39 bases, with reading frame beginning at the first base. CDR1 and CDR2 (SGHDN, FVKESK) derive from the germline V gene. The rearranged segments are TRBV14 and TRBJ2-2, with the D gene too uncertain to name. Sample: peripheral blood or thyroid tissue (not recorded which). The receptor's source is an adult man with Graves' hyperthyroidism. The DNA sequence reads TGTGCCAGCAGCCACAGGAACACCGGGGAGCTGTTTTTT. Its protein product is CASSHRNTGELFF.